A single sample gave rise to the 25 T cell receptor beta chains below, sequenced in a study of T cell responses to AZD1222 COVID-19 vaccine. The assay was immunoSEQ multiplex PCR, and TCRdb's table has in-frame clones only and misses some. Counted here are 90,000 to 150,000 clones, around nine tenths occurring once; the ten biggest clones make up 2.4%. The sample was peripheral blood, taken on day 0 of AZD1222 vaccination. The source of these receptors is an adult in good health.

The chain links TRBV7-9 to TRBJ1-1; 7 bases fit TRBD1. With 4 bases clipped from V and 1 base from J, the junction kept 0 bases outside the gene matches. The CDR3 is 13 amino acids. The V gene's germline CDR1 is SEHNR and CDR2 FQNEAQ (reference sequence). For the CDR3, the DNA is TGTGCCAGCAGCTGGACAGGGAACACTGAAGCTTTCTTT. Its protein is CASSWTGNTEAFF.

The genes are TRBV5-1 and TRBJ1-2, with 8 bases that match TRBD1. Germline V CDR1 and CDR2: SGHRS, YFSETQ. This CDR3 contains 14 residues. Germline trimming cut 2 bases from V and 6 bases from J; bases unmatched to any gene: 6. The CDR3 DNA sequence: TGCGCCAGCAGCTTACAGGGGGGGAGTAATGGCTACACCTTC. Translated, it gives CASSLQGGSNGYTF.

About this clone: Other DNA sequences in the sample encode the same CDR3. V usage is TRBV5-1 and J usage is TRBJ1-2; possible D gene TRBD1, 5 bases. The V end lost 2 bases, the J end lost 7 bases, and 9 bases lay between the germline ends. CDR1 and CDR2 from the germline V gene are SGHRS and YFSETQ. CDR3 length: 12 residues. In DNA, the CDR3 is TGCGCCAGCAGCTTAGGCGGGGGTGGCTACACCTTC. Translation gives CASSLGGGGYTF.

The genes are TRBV21-1 and TRBJ1-2. TRBV21-1 is noted as a pseudogene. This CDR3 is 13 amino acids long. The CDR3 reads CARRRTANYGYTF. In nucleotides, the CDR3 is TGTGCCCGGAGGCGCACGGCTAACTATGGCTACACCTTC.

This chain links TRBV6-6 with TRBJ2-7, with 10 bases that match TRBD2. The CDR3 has 15 residues. CDR1 is MNHNY and CDR2 is SVGAGI in the germline V gene (reference sequence). Trimming cost V 4 bases and J 6 bases; bases outside gene matches: 9. CDR3 coding DNA: TGTGCCAGCAGTTCCTATGGGACTAGCGTTTCCGAGCAGTACTTC. It encodes CASSSYGTSVSEQYF.

This clone appeared many times. This rearrangement joins TRBV19 to TRBJ1-5; 7 nucleotides agree with TRBD1. The CDR3 totals 17 residues. Germline lookup yields CDR1 LNHDA and CDR2 SQIVND (reference sequence). V shed 3 bases and J 2 bases; nucleotides not matched to a gene: 10. CDR3 residues: CASSMGTGVGGNQPQHF. The CDR3, as DNA: TGTGCCAGTAGTATGGGAACAGGGGTAGGCGGCAATCAGCCCCAGCATTTT.

As for this clone: This specimen includes other DNA sequences encoding the same CDR3. The chain combines TRBV5-1 with TRBJ2-7; D is ambiguous. V was trimmed by 3 bases and J by 1 base, leaving 2 bases between them. This CDR3 contains 11 residues. Germline V CDR1 and CDR2: SGHRS, YFSETQ. The CDR3 protein is CASSSSYEQYF. CDR3 nucleotide sequence: TGCGCCAGCAGCTCGTCCTACGAGCAGTACTTC.

This clone has a single count. This chain's CDR3 is CASTGVLAGTDTQYF. DNA of the CDR3: TGTGCCAGCACAGGAGTACTAGCGGGCACAGATACGCAGTATTTT. This chain connects TRBV2 to TRBJ2-3; TRBD2 matches at 8 bases. Germline lookup yields CDR1 SNHLY and CDR2 FYNNEI. The CDR3 is made up of 15 amino acids. V dropped 7 bases and J dropped 1; count of bases not matched to a gene: 7.

As DNA, the CDR3 is TGTGCCAGCAGTTTAGGCACAGCCTATGGCTACACCTTC. This encodes CASSLGTAYGYTF. This rearrangement joins TRBV28 to TRBJ1-2; D is uncertain. The germline V and J ends were trimmed by 2 bases and 4 bases, with 8 bases remaining between them. The germline CDR1 and CDR2 sequences are MDHEN and SYDVKM. The CDR3 sequence is 13 residues long.

There are a few counts of this clone. V is TRBV2 and J is TRBJ1-6; D not resolved. CDR3 length: 16 residues. V gave up 3 bases and J gave up 6 bases, with 15 bases separating them. Per the germline V gene, CDR1 is SNHLY and CDR2 is FYNNEI. The CDR3 loop is CASSDWGAGSNSPLHF. The CDR3 nucleotides read TGTGCCAGCAGTGACTGGGGTGCAGGTTCTAATTCACCCCTCCACTTT.

The sample holds one count of this clone. The chain couples TRBV28 to TRBJ1-2; D gene ambiguous. Germline assignment: CDR1 MDHEN and CDR2 SYDVKM. The length of the CDR3 is 12 residues. V was pared by 8 bases and J by 2 bases, with 9 bases between. DNA of the CDR3: TGTGCCAGCCACTCGGGAAACTATGGCTACACCTTC. Amino acids: CASHSGNYGYTF.

V is TRBV12-3 or TRBV12-4 and J is TRBJ1-4; unclear D gene. V lost 2 bases to trimming and J lost 7 bases, with 8 bases between them. The CDR3 is 13 residues long. Written as DNA, the CDR3 is TGTGCCAGCAGTTTATCGGGTGTTGAAAAACTGTTTTTT. Its protein product is CASSLSGVEKLFF.

This clone was observed a handful of times. The V call is TRBV5-1, the J call TRBJ2-7; D call uncertain. The V end was cut by 4 bases, the J end by 3 bases, with 17 bases between. Germline V gives CDR1 SGHRS, CDR2 YFSETQ. This CDR3 has 15 amino acids. CDR3 sequence reads: CASSLAGGALYEQYF. The CDR3 region has the DNA TGCGCCAGCAGCCTTGCCGGCGGAGCCCTCTACGAGCAGTACTTC.

The CDR3 nucleotides read TGTGCCAGCAGCTCCCCGTGGGGGCCAGATACGCAGTATTTT. Translated, it gives CASSSPWGPDTQYF. The chain uses TRBV5-4 and TRBJ2-3; possible D gene TRBD1, 6 bases. Germline lookup yields CDR1 SGHNT and CDR2 YYREEE (reference sequence). Between the trimmed V and J ends, which lost 3 bases and 4 bases, there was a span of 12 bases. This CDR3 contains 14 residues.

This sequence joins TRBV7-8 and TRBJ1-2, with 9 bases matching TRBD1. Germline-derived CDR1 and CDR2 are SGHVS and FQNEAQ. The CDR3 extends over 12 amino acids. After removal of 4 bases from V and 6 bases from J, the junction contained 0 bases not matched to a gene. The CDR3 is CASSWTGDGYTF. The CDR3 nucleotides read TGTGCCAGCAGCTGGACAGGGGATGGCTACACCTTC.

This clone appeared many times. This sequence joins TRBV7-6 and TRBJ2-1; possibly TRBD2 for D (6 bases). The V and J ends lost 1 base and 0 bases respectively, with 10 bases between them. Germline V gene data show CDR1 as SGHVS and CDR2 as FNYEAQ. The CDR3 runs to 16 residues. The CDR3 DNA reads TGTGCCAGCAGCTTAGACGGCGGGGCCTCCTACAATGAGCAGTTCTTC. Its translation is CASSLDGGASYNEQFF.

The gene calls are TRBV2 and TRBJ2-2; the match to TRBD2 covers 11 bases. J gave up 1 base and V 6 bases, and 4 bases lay outside the gene matches. Germline CDR1 reads SNHLY; CDR2 reads FYNNEI. This CDR3 comprises 16 residues. CDR3 sequence: CASSAGTSGNTGELFF. CDR3 in DNA: TGTGCCAGCAGCGCCGGGACTAGCGGGAACACCGGGGAGCTGTTTTTT.

The rearrangement links TRBV27 to TRBJ1-1; tentative D call: TRBD1 (5 bases). CDR3 length: 13 amino acids. The germline gives CDR1 MNHEY, CDR2 SMNVEV (reference sequence). Trimming left V 0 bases short and J 8 bases short, with 10 bases between. The chain's CDR3 is CASSLSGWGEAFF. CDR3 nucleotides: TGTGCCAGCAGTTTATCGGGGTGGGGGGAAGCTTTCTTT.

The rearrangement links TRBV2 to TRBJ2-7; 16 bases agree with TRBD2. Looked up from germline, CDR1 is SNHLY and CDR2 is FYNNEI. This CDR3 has 16 amino acids. The junction had 9 bases not matched to a gene; V was cut back by 6 bases and J by 7 bases. This CDR3 reads CASRSGLAGGPGEQYF. DNA for the CDR3: TGTGCCAGCAGATCGGGACTAGCGGGAGGGCCGGGTGAGCAGTACTTC. Full variable domain (rest looked up from reference TRBV2 and TRBJ2-7): EPEVTQTPSHQVTQMGQEVILRCVPISNHLYFYWYRQILGQKVEFLVSFYNNEISEKSEIFDDQFSVERPDGSNFTLKIRSTKLEDSAMYFCASRSGLAGGPGEQYFGPGTRLTVT.

The chain employs TRBV3-1 (or the pseudogene TRBV3-2) and TRBJ2-1, with D tentatively TRBD2 (6 bases). The germline V and J ends were trimmed by 4 bases and 3 bases, with 10 bases remaining between them. CDR3 length: 14 residues. Germline loops: CDR1 LGHDT, CDR2 YNNKEL (reference sequence). The CDR3 loop reads CASSPGTYYNEQFF. Here the CDR3 DNA reads TGTGCCAGCAGCCCCGGGACTTACTACAATGAGCAGTTCTTC.

This chain links TRBV11-2 with TRBJ2-5; TRBD2 matches 13 bases. With V trimmed by 1 base and J by 2 bases, 7 bases remained unmatched. CDR3 length: 18 residues. Looked up from germline, CDR1 is SGHAT and CDR2 is FQNNGV. This CDR3 is CASSLGLAGGRGQETQYF. In nucleotides, the CDR3 is TGTGCCAGCAGCTTAGGACTAGCGGGAGGCAGGGGTCAAGAGACCCAGTACTTC.

This sequence joins TRBV3-1 (or the pseudogene TRBV3-2) and TRBJ2-7; the match to TRBD2 covers 7 bases. Unmatched junction bases numbered 9, after V lost 4 bases and J lost 0 bases. Germline V lookup: CDR1 LGHDT, CDR2 YNNKEL (reference sequence). CDR3 length: 16 residues. Written as DNA, the CDR3 is TGTGCCAGCAGCCCCTTGGGGGGGTCAGGCTCCTACGAGCAGTACTTC. Translation: CASSPLGGSGSYEQYF.

The CDR3 DNA sequence: TGTGCCACCAGTGCTCGGGGCACGGACATTCAGTACTTC. It yields the protein CATSARGTDIQYF. This sequence joins TRBV24-1 and TRBJ2-4; D is possibly TRBD1 or TRBD2 (5 bases each). The CDR3 is 13 amino acids. Germline V gene sequence: CDR1 KGHDR, CDR2 SFDVKD. The V end was cut by 5 bases, the J end by 8 bases, with 12 bases between.

CDR3 protein: CASNPWGGNTIYF. CDR3 coding DNA: TGTGCCAGCAATCCCTGGGGAGGAAACACCATATATTTT. The V call is TRBV11-2, the J call TRBJ1-3; D ambiguous. The germline V and J ends were trimmed by 7 bases and 4 bases, with 11 bases remaining between them. Germline assignment: CDR1 SGHAT and CDR2 FQNNGV. This CDR3 has 13 residues.

V usage is TRBV2 and J usage is TRBJ2-1, with TRBD1 identical over 10 bases. The CDR3 is made up of 13 amino acids. Germline V gene data show CDR1 as SNHLY and CDR2 as FYNNEI. With V trimmed by 4 bases and J by 11 bases, 5 bases remained unmatched. CDR3 coding DNA: TGTGCCAGCAGTGTTGACAGGGGGCCCCAGCAGTTCTTC. Translating gives CASSVDRGPQQFF. The whole variable domain, remainder taken from reference TRBV2 and TRBJ2-1, is EPEVTQTPSHQVTQMGQEVILRCVPISNHLYFYWYRQILGQKVEFLVSFYNNEISEKSEIFDDQFSVERPDGSNFTLKIRSTKLEDSAMYFCASSVDRGPQQFFGPGTRLTVL.